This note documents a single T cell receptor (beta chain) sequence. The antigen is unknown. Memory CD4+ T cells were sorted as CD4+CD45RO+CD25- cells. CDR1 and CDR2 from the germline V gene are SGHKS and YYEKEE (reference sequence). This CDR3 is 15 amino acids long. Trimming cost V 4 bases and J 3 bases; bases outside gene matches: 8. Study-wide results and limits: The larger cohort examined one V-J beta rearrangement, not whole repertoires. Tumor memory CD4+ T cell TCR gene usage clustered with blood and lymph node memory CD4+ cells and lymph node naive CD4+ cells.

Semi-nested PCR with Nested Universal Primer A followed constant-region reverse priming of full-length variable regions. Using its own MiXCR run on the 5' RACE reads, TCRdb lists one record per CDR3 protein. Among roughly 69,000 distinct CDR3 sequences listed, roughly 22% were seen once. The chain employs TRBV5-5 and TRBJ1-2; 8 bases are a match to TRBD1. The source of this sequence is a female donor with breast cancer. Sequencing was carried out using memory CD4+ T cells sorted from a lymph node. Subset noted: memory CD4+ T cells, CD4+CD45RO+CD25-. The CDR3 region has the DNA TGTGCCAGCAGCCCGCTTATGACAGGGGACTATGGCTACACCTTC. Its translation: CASSPLMTGDYGYTF.